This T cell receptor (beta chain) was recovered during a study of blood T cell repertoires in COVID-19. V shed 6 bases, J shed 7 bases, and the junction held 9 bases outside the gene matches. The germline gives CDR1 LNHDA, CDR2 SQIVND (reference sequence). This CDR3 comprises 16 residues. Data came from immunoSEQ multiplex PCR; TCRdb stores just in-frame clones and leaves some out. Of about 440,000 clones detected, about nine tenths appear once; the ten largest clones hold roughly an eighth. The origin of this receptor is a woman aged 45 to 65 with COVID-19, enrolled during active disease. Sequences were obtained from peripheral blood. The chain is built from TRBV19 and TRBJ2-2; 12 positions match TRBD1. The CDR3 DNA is TGTGCCAGTAGAACCGGGACAGGGGGCACCGGCGGGGAGCTGTTTTTT. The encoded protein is CASRTGTGGTGGELFF.